This T cell receptor beta chain comes out of a study of neurological immune-mediated disorders. This clonotype was counted many times. Via MiXCR, TCRdb re-called the 5' RACE reads, giving one row per CDR3 protein. The table has tens of thousands of distinct CDR3 sequences, approximately 3.5% seen once; the top ten hold under 3.5%. The CDR3 contains 14 residues. V lost 3 bases and J lost 7, with 19 bases in between. The V gene's germline CDR1 is DFQATT and CDR2 SNEGSKA (reference sequence). The J gene is TRBJ2-7, the V gene TRBV20-1; D is perhaps TRBD1 (6 bases). The clonotype was recovered from a woman aged 50 to 60 with multiple sclerosis. Sequencing input: PBMCs. The DNA for the CDR3 is TGCAGTGCTAGTACCCCGGACAGAAGTCGGGAGCAGTACTTC. Amino acid sequence: CSASTPDRSREQYF.